The 26 T cell receptor beta chains given below trace back to one sample, sequenced in a study of shared clonotypes between healthy human individuals. Sequencing used immunoSEQ multiplex PCR; TCRdb keeps in-frame clones, though not all of them. The sample holds over a million clones, 78% seen once. The specimen sequenced was memory CD4+ T cells from PBMCs. The sample's subset: CD45RA-negative fraction. These receptors came from a man between 18 and 35 years old in good health. Some clones in this sample may be carry-over from other donors' samples.

The rearrangement links TRBV19 to TRBJ2-2, with D maybe TRBD2 (5 bases). This CDR3 has 16 residues. Germline CDR1 reads LNHDA; CDR2 reads SQIVND (reference sequence). The ends were cut back, 6 bases at V and 0 bases at J, with 14 bases in the middle. The CDR3 nucleotides read TGTGCCAGTAGGATTGATCCGGGGACGAACACCGGGGAGCTGTTTTTT. It yields the protein CASRIDPGTNTGELFF. Filled out from reference TRBV19 and TRBJ2-2, the complete variable domain reads DGGITQSPKYLFRKEGQNVTLSCEQNLNHDAMYWYRQDPGQGLRLIYYSQIVNDFQKGDIAEGYSVSREKKESFPLTVTSAQKNPTAFYLCASRIDPGTNTGELFFGEGSRLTVL.

This clone was detected ten times or more. The V call is TRBV7-2, the J call TRBJ1-1; D is undetermined. CDR1 and CDR2 from the germline V gene are SGHTA and FQGNSA. This CDR3 has 14 amino acids. Trimming took off 5 bases at V and 1 base at J, with 11 bases between the two ends. The CDR3 region has the DNA TGTGCCAGCAGCCCTGCTTGGGGGAACACTGAAGCTTTCTTT. This sequence encodes CASSPAWGNTEAFF.

This clone came up once. V usage is TRBV7-8 and J usage is TRBJ2-1; 13 bases are shared with TRBD2. In germline, CDR1 is SGHVS, CDR2 FQNEAQ. The CDR3 covers 17 residues. After removal of 5 bases from V and 3 bases from J, the junction contained 7 bases not matched to a gene. The CDR3 loop reads CASSPGLAGEDYNEQFF. The CDR3 DNA sequence: TGTGCCAGCAGCCCCGGACTAGCGGGAGAGGACTACAATGAGCAGTTCTTC.

This chain uses TRBV2 with TRBJ1-2, with TRBD1 as a possible D gene (5 bases). Germline V gene lookup returns CDR1 SNHLY and CDR2 FYNNEI. V shed 5 bases and J shed 0 bases, with 13 bases lying between them. The CDR3 extends over 15 amino acids. The CDR3 loop is CASSRQTDANYGYTF. For the CDR3, the DNA is TGTGCCAGCAGTCGACAGACGGACGCTAACTATGGCTACACCTTC.

The J gene is TRBJ1-1, the V gene TRBV4-2; D is undetermined. This CDR3 region has 15 residues. V shed 0 bases and J shed 1 base, with 9 bases lying between them. Germline CDR1 reads LGHNA; CDR2 reads YNFKEQ. CDR3 in DNA: TGTGCCAGCAGCCAAGAAGCGATACCGAACACTGAAGCTTTCTTT. Its protein product is CASSQEAIPNTEAFF.

The chain employs TRBV6-1 and TRBJ2-2, with a tentative D call TRBD2 (5 bases). Germline V gene sequence: CDR1 MNHNS, CDR2 SASEGT. The CDR3 has 14 amino acids. V lost 7 bases and J lost 4, with 13 bases in between. Written as DNA, the CDR3 is TGTGCCAGCACCCCGGGGTTAGGCACCGGGGAGCTGTTTTTT. Amino acids: CASTPGLGTGELFF.

This clone has only one observation. As DNA, the CDR3 is TGTGCCAGTAGAACCGGGACTAGCGTCGTCGGCGAGCAGTACTTC. Protein product: CASRTGTSVVGEQYF. V is TRBV19 and J is TRBJ2-7, with 10 positions matching TRBD2. V gave up 6 bases and J gave up 6 bases; unmatched junction bases: 11. Germline assignment: CDR1 LNHDA and CDR2 SQIVND (reference sequence). The CDR3 covers 15 residues.

The chain has TRBV5-1 and TRBJ1-4, with D tentatively TRBD1 (6 bases). Trimming removed 1 base at V and 0 bases at J, with 13 bases between. The CDR3 spans 17 residues. From germline, CDR1 is SGHRS and CDR2 YFSETQ. The DNA for the CDR3 is TGCGCCAGCAGCTTGTCGACAGGACTAGCAACTAATGAAAAACTGTTTTTT. Residues: CASSLSTGLATNEKLFF. Full variable domain (rest looked up from reference TRBV5-1 and TRBJ1-4): KAGVTQTPRYLIKTRGQQVTLSCSPISGHRSVSWYQQTPGQGLQFLFEYFSETQRNKGNFPGRFSGRQFSNSRSEMNVSTLELGDSALYLCASSLSTGLATNEKLFFGSGTQLSVL.

This sequence joins TRBV9 and TRBJ1-1; 7 nucleotides match TRBD1. The CDR3 is 14 residues long. Germline lookup yields CDR1 SGDLS and CDR2 YYNGEE. Trimming removed 3 bases from V and 1 base from J; junction bases left unmatched: 3. CDR3 sequence (DNA): TGTGCCAGCAGCGCCCGACAGGGGAACACTGAAGCTTTCTTT. This codes for CASSARQGNTEAFF.

With regard to this clone: Other DNA sequences in this sample translate to the same CDR3. V usage is TRBV5-1 and J usage is TRBJ1-3; TRBD1 might be the D (5 bases). The CDR3 runs to 14 residues. Trimming stripped 4 bases from V and 4 bases from J, with 12 bases between. Germline loops: CDR1 SGHRS, CDR2 YFSETQ. The CDR3 DNA follows: TGCGCCAGCAGCAGCGGGACGGCGGGAAACACCATATATTTT. Translating gives CASSSGTAGNTIYF.

This sequence joins TRBV2 and TRBJ1-1; 7 positions agree with TRBD1. Trimming removed 8 bases from V and 5 bases from J; junction bases left unmatched: 8. In germline, CDR1 is SNHLY, CDR2 FYNNEI. The CDR3 is 13 amino acids. The CDR3 spells CASSPETGTEAFF. CDR3 bases: TGTGCCAGCTCACCGGAGACAGGGACTGAAGCTTTCTTT.

This clone appeared a single time. Given a much more abundant clone one base away, this may be a read error. Other nucleotide sequences from this sample produce the same CDR3. The chain recombines TRBV7-3 with TRBJ2-7; 9 bases are shared with TRBD1. V was clipped by 5 bases and J by 0 bases; unmatched bases: 5. The CDR3 sequence is 15 residues long. Germline loops: CDR1 SGHTA, CDR2 FQGTGA. The CDR3 nucleotides read TGTGCCAGCAGCCTCGGACAGGGGAGCTCCTACGAGCAGTACTTC. Translating it yields CASSLGQGSSYEQYF. Looking up the rest from reference TRBV7-3 and TRBJ2-7 gives the full variable domain: GAGVSQTPSNKVTEKGKYVELRCDPISGHTALYWYRQSLGQGPEFLIYFQGTGAADDSGLPNDRFFAVRPEGSVSTLKIQRTERGDSAVYLCASSLGQGSSYEQYFGPGTRLTVT.

V gene TRBV20-1 combines with J gene TRBJ1-1; tentatively, D is TRBD1 (5 bases). V was cut by 3 bases and J by 7 bases, with 9 bases left in between. CDR1 and CDR2 (germline): DFQATT, SNEGSKA (reference sequence). The CDR3 runs to 11 residues. For the CDR3, the DNA is TGCAGTGCTAGTGACAGCGTTGAAGCTTTCTTT. Its translation is CSASDSVEAFF.

The chain links TRBV14 to TRBJ2-3; TRBD1 might be the D (5 bases). Germline CDR1 and CDR2: SGHDN and FVKESK. The CDR3 length is 17 residues. Trimming removed 0 bases from V and 7 bases from J, with 20 bases in between. This CDR3 is CASSQEIKGSYPNTQYF. The CDR3 DNA sequence: TGTGCCAGCAGCCAAGAGATTAAGGGGTCCTATCCTAATACGCAGTATTTT.

The chain is built from TRBV6-1 and TRBJ2-1, with D perhaps being TRBD1 or TRBD2 (6 bases each). Germline loops: CDR1 MNHNS, CDR2 SASEGT. The CDR3 has 13 amino acids. The V and J ends lost 5 bases and 5 bases respectively, with 10 bases between them. CDR3 amino acids: CASSSRGHNEQFF. CDR3 nucleotides: TGTGCCAGCAGTAGTCGGGGGCACAATGAGCAGTTCTTC.

The chain recombines TRBV2 with TRBJ1-1; D gene unclear. The CDR3 totals 13 residues. Germline CDR1 and CDR2: SNHLY and FYNNEI. V lost 2 bases, J lost 1 base, and 5 bases lay in between. CDR3 DNA sequence: TGTGCCAGCAGTGAATTGTCGAACACTGAAGCTTTCTTT. Translated, it gives CASSELSNTEAFF. Drawing the rest from reference TRBV2 and TRBJ1-1, the complete variable domain is EPEVTQTPSHQVTQMGQEVILRCVPISNHLYFYWYRQILGQKVEFLVSFYNNEISEKSEIFDDQFSVERPDGSNFTLKIRSTKLEDSAMYFCASSELSNTEAFFGQGTRLTVV.

This chain uses TRBV7-7 with TRBJ2-3; perhaps D is TRBD1 or TRBD2 (7 bases each). The CDR3 length is 15 residues. Looked up from germline, CDR1 is SSHAT and CDR2 is FNYEAQ (reference sequence). Trimming took off 0 bases at V and 4 bases at J, with 11 bases between the two ends. The CDR3: CASSLAGGGADTQYF. Written as DNA, the CDR3 is TGTGCCAGCAGCTTAGCGGGAGGGGGCGCAGATACGCAGTATTTT.

The CDR3, as DNA: TGTGCCACCCGGGCAGACATGAACACTGAAGCTTTCTTT. It is translated as CATRADMNTEAFF. The V and J genes are TRBV2 and TRBJ1-1; D is uncertain. Germline CDR1 reads SNHLY; CDR2 reads FYNNEI. CDR3 length: 13 amino acids. Trimming removed 10 bases at V and 0 bases at J, with 12 bases between.

The chain joins TRBV5-1 to TRBJ2-2; D perhaps matches TRBD1 (5 bases). Germline V gene data show CDR1 as SGHRS and CDR2 as YFSETQ. CDR3 length equals 14 residues. Trimming pared 3 bases from V and 6 bases from J, leaving 12 bases between. CDR3 loop: CASSSGQPPGELFF. CDR3 coding DNA: TGCGCCAGCAGCTCCGGACAACCACCCGGGGAGCTGTTTTTT.

The chain has TRBV7-9 and TRBJ2-3; D remains ambiguous. The CDR3 consists of 14 residues. Trimming removed 4 bases at V and 2 bases at J, with 10 bases between. From germline, CDR1 is SEHNR and CDR2 FQNEAQ (reference sequence). Here the CDR3 DNA reads TGTGCCAGCAGCTCCTCCGGAATCACAGATACGCAGTATTTT. It yields the protein CASSSSGITDTQYF.

V is TRBV15 and J is TRBJ2-5; D gene ambiguous. The germline V gene encodes CDR1 LNHNV and CDR2 YYDKDF (reference sequence). The V end was cut by 5 bases, the J end by 5 bases, with 15 bases between. The CDR3 is 14 amino acids. The CDR3 region has the DNA TGTGCCACCAGCTCTAACAGAGCCAGGGAGACCCAGTACTTC. Encoded protein: CATSSNRARETQYF.

As concerns this clone: One end of the junction varies from germline; a read error may be responsible. This rearrangement joins TRBV28 to TRBJ1-1, with 12 bases matching TRBD1. Germline V gene lookup returns CDR1 MDHEN and CDR2 SYDVKM. CDR3 size: 14 residues. CDR3 DNA sequence: TGTGCCAGCAGTTTATGGTCCGTGGGGACAGGGGGCTTGTTT. Residues: CASSLWSVGTGGLF.

The chain uses TRBV29-1 and TRBJ1-2; D is undetermined. Trimming left V 5 bases short and J 6 bases short, with 22 bases between. The CDR3 is made up of 15 amino acids. Germline loops: CDR1 SQVTM, CDR2 ANQGSEA. As DNA, the CDR3 is TGCAGCGTTTCGAGGGCTCGACTCGAGAATGATGGCTACACCTTC. This codes for CSVSRARLENDGYTF.

The sample holds many counts of this clone. This sample includes further DNA sequences coding for the same CDR3. This chain uses TRBV2 with TRBJ2-7; TRBD1 aligns across 7 bases. The CDR3 has 16 residues. Germline CDR1 reads SNHLY; CDR2 reads FYNNEI. The V gene end was trimmed by 2 bases and the J gene end by 6 bases; junction bases not matched to a gene: 13. The chain's CDR3 is CASSENGRGLWSEQYF. DNA of the CDR3: TGTGCCAGCAGTGAAAACGGAAGGGGGCTATGGTCCGAGCAGTACTTC.

The chain joins TRBV10-3 to TRBJ1-5, with D possibly being TRBD1 (5 bases). The CDR3 consists of 15 residues. Germline V lookup: CDR1 ENHRY, CDR2 SYGVKD. Trimming left V 5 bases short and J 1 base short, with 12 bases between. DNA of the CDR3: TGTGCCATCAGTAATGAACAGGCGAGCAATCAGCCCCAGCATTTT. Translation: CAISNEQASNQPQHF.

The rearrangement uses TRBV2 and TRBJ1-1, with TRBD1 matching 8 bases. CDR1 and CDR2 from the germline V gene are SNHLY and FYNNEI. Trimming took 6 bases from V and 4 from J; bases not matched to a gene: 7. The CDR3 contains 14 residues. CDR3 nucleotide sequence: TGTGCCAGCAGAAACAACAGGGGGGGCACTGAAGCTTTCTTT. Its protein is CASRNNRGGTEAFF.